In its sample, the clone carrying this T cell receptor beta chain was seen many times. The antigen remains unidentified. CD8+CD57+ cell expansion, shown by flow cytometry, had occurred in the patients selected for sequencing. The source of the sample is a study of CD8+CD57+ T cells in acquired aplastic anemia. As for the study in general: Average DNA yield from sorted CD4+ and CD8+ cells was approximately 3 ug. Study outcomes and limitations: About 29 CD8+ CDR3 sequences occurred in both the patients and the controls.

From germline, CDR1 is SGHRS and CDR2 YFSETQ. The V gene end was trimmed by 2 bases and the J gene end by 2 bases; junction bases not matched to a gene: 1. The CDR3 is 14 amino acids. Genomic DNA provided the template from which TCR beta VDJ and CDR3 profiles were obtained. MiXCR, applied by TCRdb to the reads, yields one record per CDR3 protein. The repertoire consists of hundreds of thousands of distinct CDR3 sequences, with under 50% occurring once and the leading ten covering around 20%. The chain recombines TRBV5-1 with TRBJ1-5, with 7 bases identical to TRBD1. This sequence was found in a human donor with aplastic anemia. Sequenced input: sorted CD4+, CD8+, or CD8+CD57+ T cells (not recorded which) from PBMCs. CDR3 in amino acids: CASSFTGGNQPQHF. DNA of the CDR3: TGCGCCAGCAGCTTTACAGGGGGCAATCAGCCCCAGCATTTT.